This T cell receptor beta chain emerged from a study of cytomegalovirus exposure and HLA in healthy donors. Study-wide background: Within an early data release were roughly 90 million unique TCRs drawn from HLA-typed donors. Overall study results and limits: A later analysis by the authors found several of the most significant clusters apparently linked to common viral pathogens. Trimming of TCR beta V- and J-genes showed a link, identified in a later analysis, to a missense DCLRE1C variant. In a later analysis, across HLA loci, associated TCR counts were highest for DRB1, lowest for HLA-C.

CDR3 length: 14 amino acids. Germline V gives CDR1 SQVTM, CDR2 ANQGSEA. Trimming took 5 bases from V and 4 from J; bases not matched to a gene: 8. As concerns this clone: Its target is unknown.

Both 60 Vbeta primers and 13 Jbeta primers went into the PCR. Using immunoSEQ multiplex PCR, the repertoire was profiled, and TCRdb retains in-frame clones only, with some absent. The sample comprises around 170,000 clones, 75% to 90% of which are singletons, and around 2.5% rests with the top ten. The specimen was PBMCs. The receptor was isolated from a woman between 45 and 65 years old in good health and CMV-seropositive. The J gene is TRBJ2-5, the V gene TRBV29-1, with TRBD1 identical over 9 bases. The CDR3 DNA follows: TGCAGCGTTCTAAAGGGGACAGGGATAGAGACCCAGTACTTC. Amino acids: CSVLKGTGIETQYF.